This T cell receptor beta chain was sequenced during a study of early T cells in non-severe SARS-CoV-2 infection. Study context: Sequencing was performed on bulk RNA from unsorted whole blood, leaving chains unpaired. The study's findings and limits: Sequences matched to VDJdb favored anti-spike CD8 responses, while private and CD4 specificities were missed.

Individual cDNA molecules each received unique molecular identifiers attached to them. TCRdb ran MiXCR on the 5' RACE reads and lists one entry per CDR3 protein. The sample has over 85,000 distinct CDR3 sequences; roughly 15% are singletons. CDR3 length: 17 residues. The V segment lost 2 bases and the J segment 5 bases; nucleotides outside the gene matches: 7. Germline assignment: CDR1 LGHNA and CDR2 YSLEER. With respect to this clonotype: Its specificity is not known.

This sequence was found in an adult who was a healthcare worker with PCR-confirmed SARS-CoV-2 infection or an uninfected control (not recorded which). Sequencing input: whole blood. The chain employs TRBV4-3 and TRBJ2-5; 14 positions match TRBD2. CDR3 sequence (DNA): TGCGCCAGCAGCCAAAGGGGTCGGACTAGCGGGGGGGAGACCCAGTACTTC. This encodes CASSQRGRTSGGETQYF.